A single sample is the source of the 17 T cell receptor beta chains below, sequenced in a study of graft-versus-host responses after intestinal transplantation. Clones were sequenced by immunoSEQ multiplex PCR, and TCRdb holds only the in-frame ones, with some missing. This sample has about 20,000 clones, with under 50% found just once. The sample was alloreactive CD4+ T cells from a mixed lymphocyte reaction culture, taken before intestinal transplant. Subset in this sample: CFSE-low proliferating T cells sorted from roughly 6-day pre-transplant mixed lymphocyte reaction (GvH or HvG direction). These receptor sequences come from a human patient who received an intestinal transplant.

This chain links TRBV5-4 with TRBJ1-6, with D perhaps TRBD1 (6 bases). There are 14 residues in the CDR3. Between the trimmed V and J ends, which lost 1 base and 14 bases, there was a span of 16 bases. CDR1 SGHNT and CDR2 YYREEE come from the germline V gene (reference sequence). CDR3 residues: CASSLTDRSSALHF. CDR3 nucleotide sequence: TGTGCCAGCAGCTTGACCGACAGGTCATCGGCCCTCCACTTT.

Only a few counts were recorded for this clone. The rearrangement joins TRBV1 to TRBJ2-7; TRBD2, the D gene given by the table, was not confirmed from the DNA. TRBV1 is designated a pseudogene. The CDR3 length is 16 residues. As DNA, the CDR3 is TGCACCAGCAGCCAAGTTGGGAGGTGGTGTATCCACGAGCAGTACTTC. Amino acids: CTSSQVGRWCIHEQYF.

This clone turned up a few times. CDR3 in DNA: TGTGCCAGCAGCTTAGCGCTAATGGGTGGGCATTCCAACACTGAAGCTTTCTTT. Its protein is CASSLALMGGHSNTEAFF. The rearrangement links TRBV7-9 to TRBJ1-1; D uncertain. V lost 0 bases and J lost 2, with 19 bases in between. Germline V gene lookup returns CDR1 SEHNR and CDR2 FQNEAQ (reference sequence). This CDR3 is 18 amino acids long.

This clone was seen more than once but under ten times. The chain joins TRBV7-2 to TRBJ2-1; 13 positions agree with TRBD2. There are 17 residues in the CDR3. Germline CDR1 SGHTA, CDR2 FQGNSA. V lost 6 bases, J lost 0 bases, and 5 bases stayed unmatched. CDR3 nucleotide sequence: TGTGCCAGCAGACACGGGACTAGCGGGGACTCCTACAATGAGCAGTTCTTC. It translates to CASRHGTSGDSYNEQFF.

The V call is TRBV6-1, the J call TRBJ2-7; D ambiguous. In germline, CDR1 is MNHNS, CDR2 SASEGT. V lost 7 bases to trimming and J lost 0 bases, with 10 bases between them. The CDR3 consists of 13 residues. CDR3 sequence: CASTRISSYEQYF. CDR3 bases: TGTGCCAGCACTAGGATAAGCTCCTACGAGCAGTACTTC.

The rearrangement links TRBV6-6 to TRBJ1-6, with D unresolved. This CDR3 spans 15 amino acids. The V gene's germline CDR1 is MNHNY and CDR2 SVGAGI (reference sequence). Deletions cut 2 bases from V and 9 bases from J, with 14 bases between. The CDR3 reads CASSYMVISGSPLHF. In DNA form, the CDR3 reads TGTGCCAGCAGTTACATGGTCATTTCGGGTTCACCCCTCCACTTT.

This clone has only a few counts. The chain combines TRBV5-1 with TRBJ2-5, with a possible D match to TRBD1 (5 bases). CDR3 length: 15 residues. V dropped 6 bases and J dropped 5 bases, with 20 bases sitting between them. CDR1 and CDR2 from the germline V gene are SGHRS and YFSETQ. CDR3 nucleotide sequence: TGCGCCAGCACCCCCAATCGACAGTATAGGGAGACCCAGTACTTC. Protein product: CASTPNRQYRETQYF. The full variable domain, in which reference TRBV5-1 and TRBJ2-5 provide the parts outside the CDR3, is KAGVTQTPRYLIKTRGQQVTLSCSPISGHRSVSWYQQTPGQGLQFLFEYFSETQRNKGNFPGRFSGRQFSNSRSEMNVSTLELGDSALYLCASTPNRQYRETQYFGPGTRLLVL.

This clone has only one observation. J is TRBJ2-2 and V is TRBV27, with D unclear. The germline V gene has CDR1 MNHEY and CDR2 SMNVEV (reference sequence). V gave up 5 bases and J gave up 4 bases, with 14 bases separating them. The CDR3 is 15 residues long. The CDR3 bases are TGTGCCAGCAGTACATTGGGCCCACGCACCGGGGAGCTGTTTTTT. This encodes CASSTLGPRTGELFF.

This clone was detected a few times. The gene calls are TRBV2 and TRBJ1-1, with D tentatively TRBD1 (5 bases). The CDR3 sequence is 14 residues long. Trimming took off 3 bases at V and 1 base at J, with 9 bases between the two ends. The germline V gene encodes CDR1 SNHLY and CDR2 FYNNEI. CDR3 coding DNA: TGTGCCAGCAGTGAGGGGCAGGAGAACACTGAAGCTTTCTTT. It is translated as CASSEGQENTEAFF.

Here the CDR3 reads CASSPTGLDNSPLHF. CDR3 coding DNA: TGTGCCAGCAGTCCGACAGGGTTGGATAATTCACCCCTCCACTTT. This chain links TRBV2 with TRBJ1-6, with 7 bases lining up with TRBD1. The CDR3 covers 15 residues. V dropped 5 bases and J dropped 5; count of bases not matched to a gene: 6. The germline V gene has CDR1 SNHLY and CDR2 FYNNEI.

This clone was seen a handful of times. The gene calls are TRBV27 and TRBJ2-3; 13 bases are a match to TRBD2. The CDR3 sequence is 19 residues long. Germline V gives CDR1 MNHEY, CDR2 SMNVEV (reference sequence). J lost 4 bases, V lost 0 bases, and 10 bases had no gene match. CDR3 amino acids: CASSLSPLGLAGASDTQYF. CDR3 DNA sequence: TGTGCCAGCAGTTTATCCCCCCTAGGACTAGCGGGGGCGTCAGATACGCAGTATTTT.

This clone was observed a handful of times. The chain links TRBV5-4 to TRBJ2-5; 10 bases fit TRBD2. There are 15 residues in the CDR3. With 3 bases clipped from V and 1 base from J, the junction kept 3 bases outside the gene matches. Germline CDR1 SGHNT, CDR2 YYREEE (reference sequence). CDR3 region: CASSSSGGAQETQYF. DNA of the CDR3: TGTGCCAGCAGCTCAAGCGGGGGGGCCCAAGAGACCCAGTACTTC.

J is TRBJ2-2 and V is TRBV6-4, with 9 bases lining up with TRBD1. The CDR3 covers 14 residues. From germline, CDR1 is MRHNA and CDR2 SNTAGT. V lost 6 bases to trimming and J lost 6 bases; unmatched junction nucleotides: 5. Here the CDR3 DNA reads TGTGCCAGCAGACCGGACAGGGGTGCCGGGGAGCTGTTTTTT. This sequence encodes CASRPDRGAGELFF.

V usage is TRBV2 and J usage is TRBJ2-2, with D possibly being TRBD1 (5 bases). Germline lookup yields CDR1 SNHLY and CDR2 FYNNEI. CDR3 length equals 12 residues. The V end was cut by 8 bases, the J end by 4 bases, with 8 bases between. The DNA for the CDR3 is TGTGCCAGCTCAAGGGGCACCGGGGAGCTGTTTTTT. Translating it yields CASSRGTGELFF.

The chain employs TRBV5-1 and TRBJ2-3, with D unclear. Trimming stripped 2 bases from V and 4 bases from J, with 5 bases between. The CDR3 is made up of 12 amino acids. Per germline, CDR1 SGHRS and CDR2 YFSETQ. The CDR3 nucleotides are TGCGCCAGCAGCTTCCAGTCAGATACGCAGTATTTT. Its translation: CASSFQSDTQYF. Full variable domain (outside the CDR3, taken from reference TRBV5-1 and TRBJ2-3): KAGVTQTPRYLIKTRGQQVTLSCSPISGHRSVSWYQQTPGQGLQFLFEYFSETQRNKGNFPGRFSGRQFSNSRSEMNVSTLELGDSALYLCASSFQSDTQYFGPGTRLTVL.

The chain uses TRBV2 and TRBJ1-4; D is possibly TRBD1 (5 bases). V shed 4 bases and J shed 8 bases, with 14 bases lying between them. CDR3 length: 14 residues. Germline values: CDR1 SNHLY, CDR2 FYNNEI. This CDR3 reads CASSGGGVGEKLFF. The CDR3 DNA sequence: TGTGCCAGCAGTGGAGGAGGGGTCGGGGAAAAACTGTTTTTT.

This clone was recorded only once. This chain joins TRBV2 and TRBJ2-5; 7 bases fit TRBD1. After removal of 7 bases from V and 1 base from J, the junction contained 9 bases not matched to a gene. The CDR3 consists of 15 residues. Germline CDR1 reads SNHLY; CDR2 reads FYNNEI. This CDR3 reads CASTGRGRPQETQYF. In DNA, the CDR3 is TGTGCCAGCACGGGTAGGGGGCGGCCCCAAGAGACCCAGTACTTC.